The 25 T cell receptor beta chains below all came from one sample that was sequenced in a study of T cells in Graves' hyperthyroidism and ophthalmopathy. RNA transcripts were the template for amplifying TCR beta CDR3 regions. Carried out on the TCR CDR3, a first-round RT-PCR used the HTBI primer set. TCRdb passed the multiplex PCR reads through MiXCR, listing each CDR3 protein once. The sample consists of a few hundred thousand distinct CDR3 sequences, roughly 15% of them appearing once. The sequenced sample consisted of blood. The receptors here all came from a woman in her thirties or forties with Graves' ophthalmopathy.

The chain uses TRBV13 and TRBJ2-3, with D perhaps given as TRBD1 or TRBD2 (6 bases each). The CDR3 length is 14 residues. Per germline, CDR1 PRHDT and CDR2 FYEKMQ (reference sequence). Trimming took off 6 bases at V and 8 bases at J, with 18 bases between the two ends. The CDR3 region has the DNA TGTGCCAGCAGGTCGCCCCGGGGGCAAATTACGCAGTATTTT. Translation gives CASRSPRGQITQYF.

In this sample, this clonotype turned up many times. V usage is TRBV6-2 or TRBV6-3 and J usage is TRBJ1-5; 8 nucleotides match TRBD1. Germline V gene data show CDR1 as MNHEY and CDR2 as SVGEGT. V trimming: 6 bases; J trimming: 0 bases; junction bases outside the gene matches: 10. This CDR3 has 17 amino acids. In DNA, the CDR3 is TGTGCCAGCAGCCCGCGGACAGGGACGTATAGCAATCAGCCCCAGCATTTT. This translates into CASSPRTGTYSNQPQHF.

This clonotype was detected ten times or more. The chain has TRBV12-3 or TRBV12-4 and TRBJ1-6, with D perhaps TRBD1 (6 bases). The length of the CDR3 is 13 residues. The germline V and J ends were trimmed by 6 bases and 8 bases, with 11 bases remaining between them. CDR3 residues: CASSLNRDSPLHF. The CDR3 coding sequence is TGTGCCAGCAGCCTCAACAGGGATTCACCCCTCCACTTT.

The chain carries TRBV10-1 and TRBJ2-7; possibly TRBD1 for D (6 bases). The germline V gene encodes CDR1 WNHNN and CDR2 SYGVQD (reference sequence). V was trimmed by 3 bases and J by 0 bases, leaving 9 bases between them. This CDR3 region has 14 residues. Here the CDR3 reads CASSDRDTSYEQYF. The CDR3, as DNA: TGCGCCAGCAGTGACAGGGACACCTCCTACGAGCAGTACTTC.

This clonotype was found a few times. The chain carries TRBV5-6 and TRBJ2-5; D may be TRBD2 (5 bases). The CDR3 is made up of 18 amino acids. Germline lookup yields CDR1 SGHDT and CDR2 YYEEEE. Trimming left V 0 bases short and J 1 base short, with 19 bases between. This CDR3 reads CASSLEGFSGIIQETQYF. CDR3 DNA: TGTGCCAGCAGCTTGGAAGGTTTCTCCGGGATCATCCAAGAGACCCAGTACTTC.

This clonotype has a count of ten or more. V is TRBV10-3 and J is TRBJ1-2; D is ambiguous. V was trimmed by 3 bases and J by 6 bases, leaving 14 bases between them. CDR1 is ENHRY, CDR2 SYGVKD, per germline. The CDR3 is 14 residues long. The chain's CDR3 is CAISESPTVHGYTF. The DNA for the CDR3 is TGTGCCATCAGTGAATCGCCTACAGTTCATGGCTACACCTTC.

The chain employs TRBV11-2 and TRBJ2-3; 14 bases are shared with TRBD2. Germline V gene data show CDR1 as SGHAT and CDR2 as FQNNGV. With 4 bases clipped from V and 0 bases from J, the junction kept 3 bases outside the gene matches. The CDR3 is 17 amino acids. CDR3 region: CASSSGTSGGSTDTQYF. The CDR3 coding sequence is TGTGCCAGCAGCTCGGGGACTAGCGGGGGAAGCACAGATACGCAGTATTTT.

The V gene is TRBV5-1, the J gene TRBJ2-3; the match to TRBD1 covers 12 bases. V was pared by 1 base and J by 2 bases, with 8 bases of the junction left unmatched. Per germline, CDR1 SGHRS and CDR2 YFSETQ. The CDR3 runs to 18 residues. CDR3 in DNA: TGCGCCAGCAGCTTGAGGGCCGGGACAGGGGGCCCCACAGATACGCAGTATTTT. This translates into CASSLRAGTGGPTDTQYF.

In the case of this clonotype: A much larger clone is a single base away; this may be a read error. The chain uses TRBV28 and TRBJ2-4; no clear D. The CDR3 has 15 residues. The germline gives CDR1 MDHEN, CDR2 SYDVKM. V gave up 3 bases and J gave up 6 bases, with 15 bases separating them. In DNA, the CDR3 is TGTGCCAGCAGTTTCTCCCTATACCAAAGAAACATTCAGTACTTC. Translation gives CASSFSLYQRNIQYF.

This clonotype was observed once. The conserved phenylalanine or tryptophan normally closing the CDR3 is absent here, so this likely arose from a read error. The chain has TRBV6-1 and TRBJ1-1; D not resolved. The germline V gene encodes CDR1 MNHNS and CDR2 SASEGT. CDR3 length equals 15 residues. V shed 5 bases and J shed 1 base, with 14 bases lying between them. Here the CDR3 DNA reads TGTGCCAGCAGTACCCCAGATGAGGGGAACACTGAAGCTTTCATT. Translation: CASSTPDEGNTEAFI.

The J gene is TRBJ1-2, the V gene TRBV28; TRBD1 agrees at 7 bases. Germline V gives CDR1 MDHEN, CDR2 SYDVKM. The trim removed 3 bases at V and 2 bases at J, leaving 6 bases unmatched. The CDR3 length is 15 residues. Written as DNA, the CDR3 is TGTGCCAGCAGTTTTTCGTCGACAGGGAACTATGGCTACACCTTC. Translation gives CASSFSSTGNYGYTF.

This clonotype was counted at least ten times. The genes are TRBV2 and TRBJ2-1; TRBD2 matches 7 bases. The CDR3 length is 16 residues. J was trimmed by 3 bases and V by 8 bases; bases with no gene match: 13. CDR1 is SNHLY, CDR2 FYNNEI, per germline. The CDR3 DNA follows: TGTGCCAGCGCTAGGTTAGGAGCGGGGAACTACAATGAGCAGTTCTTC. Amino acids: CASARLGAGNYNEQFF.

Ten or more counts support this clonotype. The chain recombines TRBV5-1 with TRBJ2-2; perhaps TRBD1 as D (5 bases). The ends were cut back, 0 bases at V and 3 bases at J, with 9 bases in the middle. This CDR3 is built from 15 residues. Germline CDR1 reads SGHRS; CDR2 reads YFSETQ. In nucleotides, the CDR3 is TGCGCCAGCAGCTTGGAAGGCAGGGACACCGGGGAGCTGTTTTTT. Translated, it gives CASSLEGRDTGELFF. Using reference TRBV5-1 and TRBJ2-2 for the parts outside the CDR3, the full variable domain is KAGVTQTPRYLIKTRGQQVTLSCSPISGHRSVSWYQQTPGQGLQFLFEYFSETQRNKGNFPGRFSGRQFSNSRSEMNVSTLELGDSALYLCASSLEGRDTGELFFGEGSRLTVL.

V gene TRBV29-1 combines with J gene TRBJ2-7; possible D gene TRBD2, 6 bases. The germline V gene encodes CDR1 SQVTM and CDR2 ANQGSEA. Trimming cost V 6 bases and J 4 bases, with 16 bases left between them. The CDR3 has 13 residues. The chain's CDR3 is CSVAEGLPYEQYF. CDR3 nucleotides: TGCAGCGTAGCAGAGGGACTTCCATACGAGCAGTACTTC.

The table lists this clonotype with many counts. The genes are TRBV11-2 and TRBJ2-1; 10 nucleotides line up with TRBD2. The V gene end was trimmed by 5 bases and the J gene end by 10 bases; junction bases not matched to a gene: 11. This CDR3 has 15 amino acids. Germline assignment: CDR1 SGHAT and CDR2 FQNNGV. CDR3 bases: TGTGCCAGCAGCCTCCGCGGACTAGCGGCGGGGGAGCAGTTCTTC. This codes for CASSLRGLAAGEQFF.

Only a few counts were recorded for this clonotype. The chain is built from TRBV5-1 and TRBJ2-2; D may be TRBD1 (5 bases). The CDR3 runs to 14 residues. V was cut by 0 bases and J by 4 bases, with 7 bases left in between. Germline V gives CDR1 SGHRS, CDR2 YFSETQ. The CDR3 sequence: CASSLGQSTGELFF. CDR3 in DNA: TGCGCCAGCAGCTTGGGACAGTCCACCGGGGAGCTGTTTTTT. Using reference TRBV5-1 and TRBJ2-2 for the parts outside the CDR3, the full variable domain is KAGVTQTPRYLIKTRGQQVTLSCSPISGHRSVSWYQQTPGQGLQFLFEYFSETQRNKGNFPGRFSGRQFSNSRSEMNVSTLELGDSALYLCASSLGQSTGELFFGEGSRLTVL.

The chain employs TRBV5-1 and TRBJ2-2, with D perhaps matching TRBD1 (6 bases). V lost 4 bases and J lost 4, with 14 bases in between. The CDR3 totals 15 residues. CDR1 is SGHRS and CDR2 is YFSETQ in the germline V gene. This CDR3 is CASSPTGSGTGELFF. The CDR3 DNA follows: TGCGCCAGCAGCCCCACAGGGAGCGGCACCGGGGAGCTGTTTTTT.

The J gene is TRBJ1-6, the V gene TRBV7-9, with D perhaps matching TRBD1 (5 bases). Germline CDR1 is SEHNR and CDR2 is FQNEAQ (reference sequence). The CDR3 is 15 amino acids. The V end was cut by 2 bases, the J end by 5 bases, with 10 bases between. The CDR3 bases are TGTGCCAGCAGCTTAATGGACACAGATAATTCACCCCTCCACTTT. Translated: CASSLMDTDNSPLHF.

This clonotype occurred many times. The V and J genes are TRBV5-6 and TRBJ1-2; maybe TRBD1 (6 bases). V was shortened by 6 bases and J by 5 bases, with 11 bases between the two germline ends. Per germline, CDR1 SGHDT and CDR2 YYEEEE. This CDR3 contains 12 residues. The CDR3, as DNA: TGTGCCAGCACCAGGACAGATTATGGCTACACCTTC. Translating gives CASTRTDYGYTF. Complete variable domain (other parts from reference TRBV5-6 and TRBJ1-2): DAGVTQSPTHLIKTRGQQVTLRCSPKSGHDTVSWYQQALGQGPQFIFQYYEEEERQRGNFPDRFSGHQFPNYSSELNVNALLLGDSALYLCASTRTDYGYTFGSGTRLTVV.

This clonotype was seen ten or more times. The chain links TRBV28 to TRBJ2-3; 10 nucleotides match TRBD1. Per the germline V gene, CDR1 is MDHEN and CDR2 is SYDVKM. The CDR3 spans 16 residues. V lost 4 bases to trimming and J lost 2 bases; unmatched junction nucleotides: 6. This CDR3 is CASSSPGTGVTDTQYF. CDR3 in DNA: TGTGCCAGCAGTTCTCCCGGGACAGGGGTCACAGATACGCAGTATTTT.

This clonotype was recorded at least ten times. The chain recombines TRBV11-1 with TRBJ2-1; 10 bases are shared with TRBD1. The CDR3 sequence is 17 residues long. The germline CDR1 and CDR2 sequences are SGHAT and FQDESV (reference sequence). After removal of 3 bases from V and 6 bases from J, the junction contained 11 bases not matched to a gene. The CDR3 nucleotides read TGTGCCAGCAGCTTTTCGGGACAGGGGTTTTGGGTCAATGAGCAGTTCTTC. Its translation: CASSFSGQGFWVNEQFF.

This CDR3 reads CASSSEADRGTGELFF. As DNA, the CDR3 is TGTGCCAGCAGTTCAGAGGCCGACAGGGGGACCGGGGAGCTGTTTTTT. The chain links TRBV6-5 to TRBJ2-2, with TRBD1 matching 9 bases. This CDR3 is built from 16 residues. Germline CDR1 and CDR2: MNHEY and SVGAGI. The V gene end was trimmed by 4 bases and the J gene end by 5 bases; junction bases not matched to a gene: 8.

The chain recombines TRBV4-1 with TRBJ2-2; D unresolved. The germline CDR1 and CDR2 sequences are MGHRA and YSYEKL. This CDR3 comprises 11 residues. Trimming cost V 2 bases and J 8 bases, with 3 bases left between them. CDR3 loop: CASSQLGELFF. The CDR3 DNA sequence: TGCGCCAGCAGCCAATTAGGGGAGCTGTTTTTT.

This clonotype was seen many times. V gene TRBV6-6 combines with J gene TRBJ1-2; no firm D call. The CDR3 is 12 amino acids. Between the trimmed V and J ends, which lost 2 bases and 5 bases, there was a span of 6 bases. Germline V gene data show CDR1 as MNHNY and CDR2 as SVGAGI (reference sequence). CDR3: CASSYRDYGYTF. The CDR3 nucleotides read TGTGCCAGCAGTTACAGGGATTATGGCTACACCTTC.

The chain carries TRBV9 and TRBJ2-6, with 7 bases matching TRBD1. The trim removed 0 bases at V and 0 bases at J, leaving 3 bases unmatched. From germline, CDR1 is SGDLS and CDR2 YYNGEE. The CDR3 is made up of 17 amino acids. The CDR3 loop reads CASSVGTGNSGANVLTF. The CDR3 DNA reads as TGTGCCAGCAGCGTAGGGACAGGCAACTCTGGGGCCAACGTCCTGACTTTC.